In its sample, the clone carrying this T cell receptor beta chain is medium-sized. Its antigen is not identified. Repertoires were generated with immunoSEQ multiplex PCR, while TCRdb's copy carries only in-frame clones and drops some. The sample carries under 65,000 clones, 85% recorded once. In germline, CDR1 is SGHDT, CDR2 YYEEEE. V was trimmed by 0 bases and J by 0 bases, leaving 9 bases between them. There are 15 residues in the CDR3. The data belong to a study of OX40 agonist ivuxolimab in advanced cancers. Across the study: Three patients, one with hepatocellular carcinoma and two with cutaneous melanoma, responded partially.

Study results and caveats: In a subset of nonresponders, normalized T-cell clonal expansion was also low. With doses of 0.1 to 3.0 mg/kg, CD4+ and CD8+ blood T cells had undergone clonal expansion by week 6.

Baseline was the first blood sampling point, followed by cycle 4 day 1 and cycle 7 day 1. The material was CD4+ or CD8+ T cells sorted from blood, obtained in a trial of the OX40 agonist ivuxolimab. The chain employs TRBV5-6 and TRBJ2-5; D gene ambiguous. The sequence was collected from an adult with an advanced solid tumor such as melanoma, head and neck, liver or kidney cancer. The CDR3 spells CASSLDGHYQETQYF. The CDR3 coding sequence is TGTGCCAGCAGCTTGGACGGGCACTACCAAGAGACCCAGTACTTC. The full variable domain, in which reference TRBV5-6 and TRBJ2-5 provide the parts outside the CDR3, is DAGVTQSPTHLIKTRGQQVTLRCSPKSGHDTVSWYQQALGQGPQFIFQYYEEEERQRGNFPDRFSGHQFPNYSSELNVNALLLGDSALYLCASSLDGHYQETQYFGPGTRLLVL.